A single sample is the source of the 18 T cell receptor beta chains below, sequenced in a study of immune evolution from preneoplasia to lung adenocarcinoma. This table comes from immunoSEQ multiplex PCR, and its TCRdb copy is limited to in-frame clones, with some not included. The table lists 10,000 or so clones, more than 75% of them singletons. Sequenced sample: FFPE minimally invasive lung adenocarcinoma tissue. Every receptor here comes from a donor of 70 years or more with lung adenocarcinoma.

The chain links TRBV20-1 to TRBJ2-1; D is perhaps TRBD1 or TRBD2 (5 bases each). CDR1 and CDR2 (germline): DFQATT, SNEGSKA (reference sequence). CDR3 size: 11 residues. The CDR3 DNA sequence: TGCAGGCCCCAGGGCGGGCATGAGCAGTTCTTC. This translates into CRPQGGHEQFF.

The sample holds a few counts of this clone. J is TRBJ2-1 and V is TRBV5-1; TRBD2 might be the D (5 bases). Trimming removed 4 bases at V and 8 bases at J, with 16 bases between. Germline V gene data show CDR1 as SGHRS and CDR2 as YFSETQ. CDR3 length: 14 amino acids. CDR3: CASSSDGEFDEQFF. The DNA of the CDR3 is TGCGCCAGCAGCAGCGACGGGGAGTTCGATGAGCAGTTCTTC.

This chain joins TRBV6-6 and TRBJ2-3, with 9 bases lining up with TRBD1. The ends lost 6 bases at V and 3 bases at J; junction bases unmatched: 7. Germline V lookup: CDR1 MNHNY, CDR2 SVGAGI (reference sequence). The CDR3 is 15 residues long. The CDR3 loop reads CASRTWDRETDTQYF. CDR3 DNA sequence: TGTGCCAGCAGGACTTGGGACAGGGAAACAGATACGCAGTATTTT.

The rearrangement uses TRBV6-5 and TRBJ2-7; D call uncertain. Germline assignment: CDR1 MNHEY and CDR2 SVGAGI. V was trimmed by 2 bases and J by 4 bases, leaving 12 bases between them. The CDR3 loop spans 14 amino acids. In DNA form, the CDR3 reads TGTGCCAGCAGTTACGGACCTAGATATTACGAGCAGTACTTC. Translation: CASSYGPRYYEQYF.

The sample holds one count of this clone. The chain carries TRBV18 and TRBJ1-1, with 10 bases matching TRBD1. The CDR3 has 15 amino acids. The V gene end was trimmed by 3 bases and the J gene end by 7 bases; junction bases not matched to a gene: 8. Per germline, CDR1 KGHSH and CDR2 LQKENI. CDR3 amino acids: CASSPADRGLSEAFF. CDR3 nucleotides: TGTGCCAGCTCACCCGCCGACAGGGGGCTGAGTGAAGCTTTCTTT.

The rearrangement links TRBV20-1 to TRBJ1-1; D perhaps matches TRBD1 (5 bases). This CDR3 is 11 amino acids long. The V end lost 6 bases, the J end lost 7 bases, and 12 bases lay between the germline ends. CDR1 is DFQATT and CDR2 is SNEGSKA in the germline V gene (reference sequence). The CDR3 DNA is TGCAGTGCCAGGGACGCCCTTGAAGCTTTCTTT. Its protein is CSARDALEAFF.

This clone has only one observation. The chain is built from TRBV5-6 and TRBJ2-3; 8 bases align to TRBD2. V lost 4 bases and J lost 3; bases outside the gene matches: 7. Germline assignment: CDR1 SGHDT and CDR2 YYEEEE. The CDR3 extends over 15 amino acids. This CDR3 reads CASSLPGLGTDTQYF. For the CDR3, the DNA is TGTGCCAGCAGCCTACCGGGACTAGGTACAGATACGCAGTATTTT. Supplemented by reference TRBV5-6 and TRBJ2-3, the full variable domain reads DAGVTQSPTHLIKTRGQQVTLRCSPKSGHDTVSWYQQALGQGPQFIFQYYEEEERQRGNFPDRFSGHQFPNYSSELNVNALLLGDSALYLCASSLPGLGTDTQYFGPGTRLTVL.

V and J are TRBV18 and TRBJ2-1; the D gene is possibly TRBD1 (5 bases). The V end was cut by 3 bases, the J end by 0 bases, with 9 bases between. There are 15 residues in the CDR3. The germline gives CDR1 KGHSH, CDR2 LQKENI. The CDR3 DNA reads TGTGCCAGCTCACCCCCTAGGGGCTCCTACAATGAGCAGTTCTTC. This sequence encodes CASSPPRGSYNEQFF.

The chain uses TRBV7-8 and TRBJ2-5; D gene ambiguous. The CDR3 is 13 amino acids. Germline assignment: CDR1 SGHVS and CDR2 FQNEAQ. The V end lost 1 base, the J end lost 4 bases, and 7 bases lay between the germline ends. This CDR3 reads CASSLDLGETQYF. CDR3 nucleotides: TGTGCCAGCAGCTTAGATCTGGGAGAGACCCAGTACTTC. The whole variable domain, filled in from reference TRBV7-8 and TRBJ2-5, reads GAGVSQSPRYKVAKRGQDVALRCDPISGHVSLFWYQQALGQGPEFLTYFQNEAQLDKSGLPSDRFFAERPEGSVSTLKIQRTQQEDSAVYLCASSLDLGETQYFGPGTRLLVL.

In DNA, the CDR3 is TGTGCCAGCAGTGAAGAGGGCAGGCTCAATCAGCCCCAGCATTTT. Residues: CASSEEGRLNQPQHF. This chain links TRBV6-1 with TRBJ1-5, with D uncertain. The CDR3 loop spans 15 amino acids. Germline V lookup: CDR1 MNHNS, CDR2 SASEGT. Trimming pared 1 base from V and 3 bases from J, leaving 10 bases between.

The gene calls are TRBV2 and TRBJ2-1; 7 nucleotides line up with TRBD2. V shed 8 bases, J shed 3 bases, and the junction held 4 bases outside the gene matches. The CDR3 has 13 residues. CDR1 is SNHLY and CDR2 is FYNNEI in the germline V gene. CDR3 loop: CASGGRIYNEQFF. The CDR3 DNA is TGTGCCAGCGGCGGGAGAATCTACAATGAGCAGTTCTTC.

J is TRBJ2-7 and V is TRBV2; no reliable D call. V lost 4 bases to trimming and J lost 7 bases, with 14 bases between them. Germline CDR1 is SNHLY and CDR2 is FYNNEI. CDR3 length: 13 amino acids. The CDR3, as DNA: TGTGCCAGCAGTGTACTCCTGGCTATAGAGCAGTACTTC. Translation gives CASSVLLAIEQYF.

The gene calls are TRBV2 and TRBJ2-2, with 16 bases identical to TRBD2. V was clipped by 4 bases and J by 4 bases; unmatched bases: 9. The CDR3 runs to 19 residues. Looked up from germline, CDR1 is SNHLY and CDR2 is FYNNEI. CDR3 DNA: TGTGCCAGCAGTGTTCTGACGGGACTAGCGGGAGGGAGCACCGGGGAGCTGTTTTTT. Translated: CASSVLTGLAGGSTGELFF.

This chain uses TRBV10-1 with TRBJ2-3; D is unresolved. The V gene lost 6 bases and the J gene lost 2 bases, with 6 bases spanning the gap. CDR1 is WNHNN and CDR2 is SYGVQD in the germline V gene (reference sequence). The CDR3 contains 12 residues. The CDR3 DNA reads TGCGCCAGCAGCGAGAACACAGATACGCAGTATTTT. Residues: CASSENTDTQYF.

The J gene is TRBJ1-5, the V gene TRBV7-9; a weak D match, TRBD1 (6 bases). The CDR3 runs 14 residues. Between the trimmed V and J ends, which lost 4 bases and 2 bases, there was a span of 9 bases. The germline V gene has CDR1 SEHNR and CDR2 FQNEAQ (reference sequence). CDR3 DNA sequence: TGTGCCAGCAGCTCAGAGGGGGGCAATCAGCCCCAGCATTTT. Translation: CASSSEGGNQPQHF.

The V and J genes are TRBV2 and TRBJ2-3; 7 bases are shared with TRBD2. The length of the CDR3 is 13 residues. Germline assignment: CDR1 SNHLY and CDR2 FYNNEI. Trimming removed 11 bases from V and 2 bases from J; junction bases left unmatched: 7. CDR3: CAQMGTTTDTQYF. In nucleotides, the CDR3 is TGTGCCCAAATGGGGACTACCACAGATACGCAGTATTTT.

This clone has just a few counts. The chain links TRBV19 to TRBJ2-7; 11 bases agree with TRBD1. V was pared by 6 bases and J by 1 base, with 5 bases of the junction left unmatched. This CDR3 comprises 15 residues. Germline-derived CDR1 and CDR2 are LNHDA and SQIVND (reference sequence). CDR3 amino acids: CASSRGQGASYEQYF. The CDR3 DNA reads TGTGCCAGTAGCCGAGGACAGGGGGCGTCCTACGAGCAGTACTTC. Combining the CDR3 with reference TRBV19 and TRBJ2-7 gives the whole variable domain DGGITQSPKYLFRKEGQNVTLSCEQNLNHDAMYWYRQDPGQGLRLIYYSQIVNDFQKGDIAEGYSVSREKKESFPLTVTSAQKNPTAFYLCASSRGQGASYEQYFGPGTRLTVT.

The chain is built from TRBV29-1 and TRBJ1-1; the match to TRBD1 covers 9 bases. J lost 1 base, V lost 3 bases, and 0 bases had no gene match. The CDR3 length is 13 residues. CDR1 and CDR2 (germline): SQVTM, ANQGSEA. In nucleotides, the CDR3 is TGCAGCGTTGAGGGACAGGGGAACACTGAAGCTTTCTTT. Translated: CSVEGQGNTEAFF.